The clone carrying this T cell receptor (beta chain) showed up just a few times. The antigen remains undetermined. V lost 0 bases to trimming and J lost 0 bases; unmatched junction nucleotides: 5. Germline V gene data show CDR1 as SGDLS and CDR2 as YYNGEE. This CDR3 is built from 19 residues. Isolation recovered at least 6 million PBMCs from every sample. Combining a sample-barcoded 5' primer with a J-beta primer mix, a second PCR ran for roughly 7 to 12 cycles. A minimum of 2.5 million CDR3-containing paired-end reads was obtained for each sample. In TCRdb, the 5' RACE reads were re-called with MiXCR into one record per CDR3 protein. The sample holds 800,000 to 1,000,000 distinct CDR3 sequences, roughly 43% seen once. The sample originates from a study of blood T cells in healthy people across ages. Study-wide findings and caveats: With age, beta diversity per million T cells declined roughly linearly, significantly by 40.

The genes are TRBV9 and TRBJ2-3; the match to TRBD2 covers 15 bases. Specimen: blood. The TCR comes from a man aged 25 to 40 in good health. CDR3 amino acids: CASSVEGLAGGTSTDTQYF. CDR3 nucleotides: TGTGCCAGCAGCGTAGAGGGACTAGCGGGGGGCACTAGCACAGATACGCAGTATTTT.